This T cell receptor beta chain was sequenced during a study of cytomegalovirus exposure and HLA in healthy donors. Study-wide results and caveats: Clonal expansion was found to be greater in HLA-associated TCR beta chains than in equally common others in a later analysis. The authors later found TCR association rates varying by HLA locus, with DRB1 most and HLA-C fewest. Among the CMV-associated chains, a few were confirmed in vitro as specific for CMV antigens.

Healthy bone marrow donors supplied every sample. The PCR was carried out with 60 Vbeta primers and 13 Jbeta primers. Measured with immunoSEQ multiplex PCR; TCRdb has only the in-frame clones, and not every one. This sample has 60,000 or so clones, with 75% found just once. Regarding this clone: Its antigen is currently unknown.

This CDR3 contains 15 residues. Trimming shortened V by 1 base and J by 0 bases, and 7 bases separated the two germline ends. The germline V gene has CDR1 SGHNT and CDR2 YENEEA. This clonotype was sampled from a woman in her 40s in good health and CMV-seropositive. Sequencing was performed on PBMCs. This sequence joins TRBV11-3 and TRBJ2-1; maybe TRBD1 (6 bases). CDR3 loop: CASSLGGPSYNEQFF. For the CDR3, the DNA is TGTGCCAGCAGCTTAGGGGGGCCCTCCTACAATGAGCAGTTCTTC.